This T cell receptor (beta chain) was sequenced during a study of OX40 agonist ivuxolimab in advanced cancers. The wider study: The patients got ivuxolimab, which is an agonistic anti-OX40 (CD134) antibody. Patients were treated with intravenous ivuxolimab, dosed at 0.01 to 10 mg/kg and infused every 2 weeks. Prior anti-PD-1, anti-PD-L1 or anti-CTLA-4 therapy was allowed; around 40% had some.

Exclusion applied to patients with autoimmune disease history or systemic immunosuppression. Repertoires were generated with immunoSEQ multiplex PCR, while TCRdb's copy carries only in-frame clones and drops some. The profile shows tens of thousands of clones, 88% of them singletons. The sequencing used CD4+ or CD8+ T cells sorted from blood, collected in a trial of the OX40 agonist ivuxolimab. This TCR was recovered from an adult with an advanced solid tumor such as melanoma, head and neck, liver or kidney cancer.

CDR3 protein: CASSVSLNPSNEQFF. The CDR3 coding sequence is TGTGCCAGCAGCGTCTCCCTCAACCCCTCCAATGAGCAGTTCTTC. The chain has TRBV11-2 and TRBJ2-1; no firm D call. This CDR3 has 15 amino acids. The V and J ends lost 5 bases and 6 bases respectively, with 17 bases between them. Germline V gene lookup returns CDR1 SGHAT and CDR2 FQNNGV.